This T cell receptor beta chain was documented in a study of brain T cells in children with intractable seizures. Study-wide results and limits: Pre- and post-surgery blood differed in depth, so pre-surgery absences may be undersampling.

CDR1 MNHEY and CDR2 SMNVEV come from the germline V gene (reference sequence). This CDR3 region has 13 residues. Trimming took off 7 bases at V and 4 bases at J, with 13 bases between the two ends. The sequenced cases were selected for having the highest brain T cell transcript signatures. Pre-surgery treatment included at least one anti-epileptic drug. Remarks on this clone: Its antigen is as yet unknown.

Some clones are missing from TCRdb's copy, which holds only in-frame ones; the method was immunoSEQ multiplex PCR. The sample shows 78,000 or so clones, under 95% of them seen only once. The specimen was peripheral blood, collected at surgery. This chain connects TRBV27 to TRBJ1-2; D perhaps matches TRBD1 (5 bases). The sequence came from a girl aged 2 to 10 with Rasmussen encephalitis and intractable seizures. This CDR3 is CASKISGAYGYTF. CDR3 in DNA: TGTGCCAGCAAAATCAGTGGGGCCTATGGCTACACCTTC.